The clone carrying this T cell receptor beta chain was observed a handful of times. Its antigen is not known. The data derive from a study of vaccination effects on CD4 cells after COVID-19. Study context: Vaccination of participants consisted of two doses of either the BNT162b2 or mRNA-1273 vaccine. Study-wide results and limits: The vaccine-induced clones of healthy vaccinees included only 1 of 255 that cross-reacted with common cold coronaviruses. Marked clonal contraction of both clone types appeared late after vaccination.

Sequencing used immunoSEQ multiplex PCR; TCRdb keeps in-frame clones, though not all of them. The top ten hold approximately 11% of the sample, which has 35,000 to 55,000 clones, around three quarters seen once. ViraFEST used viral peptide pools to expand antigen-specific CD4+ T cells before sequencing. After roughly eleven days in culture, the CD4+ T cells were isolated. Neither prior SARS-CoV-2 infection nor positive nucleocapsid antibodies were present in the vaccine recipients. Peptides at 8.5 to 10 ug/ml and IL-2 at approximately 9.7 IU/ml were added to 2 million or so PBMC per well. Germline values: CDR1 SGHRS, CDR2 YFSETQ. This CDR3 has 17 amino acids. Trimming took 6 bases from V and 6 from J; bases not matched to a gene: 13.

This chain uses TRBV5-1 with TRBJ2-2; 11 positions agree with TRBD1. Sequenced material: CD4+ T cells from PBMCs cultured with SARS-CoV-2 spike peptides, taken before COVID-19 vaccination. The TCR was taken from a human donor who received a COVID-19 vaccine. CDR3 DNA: TGCGCCAGCACCCCCACCCCAGGACAGGGGGCGGCCGGGGAGCTGTTTTTT. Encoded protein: CASTPTPGQGAAGELFF.